One and the same sample provided the 5 T cell receptor beta chains below, sequenced in a study of blood T cell repertoires in COVID-19. Clones were sequenced by immunoSEQ multiplex PCR, and TCRdb holds only the in-frame ones, with some missing. The sample comprises around 300,000 clones, roughly 84% of which are singletons, and 1% rests with the top ten. Sample: peripheral blood. These receptors came from a man aged 50 to 60 with active or convalescent COVID-19.

J is TRBJ1-1 and V is TRBV5-1; a possible D gene is TRBD1 (6 bases). CDR1 and CDR2 from the germline V gene are SGHRS and YFSETQ. Between the trimmed V and J ends, which lost 1 base and 5 bases, there was a span of 9 bases. This CDR3 contains 13 residues. Here the CDR3 DNA reads TGCGCCAGCAGCTTGCTTGGACAGACTGAAGCTTTCTTT. This codes for CASSLLGQTEAFF.

The rearrangement joins TRBV7-8 to TRBJ1-5, with D perhaps matching TRBD1 (5 bases). The CDR3 contains 13 residues. CDR1 and CDR2 from the germline V gene are SGHVS and FQNEAQ. Deletions cut 5 bases from V and 6 bases from J, with 11 bases between. CDR3 DNA: TGTGCCAGCAGCCGGAGACAGCGTCAGCCCCAGCATTTT. Amino acid sequence: CASSRRQRQPQHF.

The V call is TRBV6-6, the J call TRBJ1-2; 7 nucleotides agree with TRBD1. Germline V gene data show CDR1 as MNHNY and CDR2 as SVGAGI (reference sequence). This CDR3 contains 12 residues. J lost 7 bases, V lost 7 bases, and 6 bases had no gene match. The CDR3 protein is CASNDRDSGYTF. CDR3 sequence (DNA): TGTGCCAGCAACGACAGGGACTCTGGCTACACCTTC.

The rearrangement joins TRBV10-1 to TRBJ1-1; the D gene is possibly TRBD1 (6 bases). The CDR3 totals 18 residues. Germline V gene lookup returns CDR1 WNHNN and CDR2 SYGVQD (reference sequence). The V end was cut by 3 bases, the J end by 4 bases, with 24 bases between. The CDR3 is CASSDGRGPDRSVTEAFF. The CDR3 bases are TGCGCCAGCAGTGATGGCAGGGGTCCCGATAGAAGCGTCACTGAAGCTTTCTTT.

This chain connects TRBV6-1 to TRBJ1-2; D not certain. CDR1 MNHNS and CDR2 SASEGT come from the germline V gene. V was shortened by 0 bases and J by 3 bases, with 11 bases between the two germline ends. The CDR3 contains 15 residues. CDR3 amino acids: CASSEAAGRDYGYTF. The CDR3, as DNA: TGTGCCAGCAGTGAAGCAGCAGGAAGAGACTATGGCTACACCTTC.